The rows below give T cell receptor beta chains drawn from one sample of a study of vaccination and CD4 T cells after COVID-19. TCRdb processed the PCR reads anew with MiXCR; each CDR3 protein has one entry. The sample lists several thousand distinct CDR3 sequences, 40% to 50% occurring once. Their antigens remain unidentified. Sequenced material: CD4+ T cells from blood, cultured in vitro. The origin of the receptors is a human donor who had recovered from COVID-19. The CDR3 runs from the conserved cysteine through the conserved F or W. Fields, in order: D gene, J gene, clone size, V gene, CDR3 protein, CDR3 DNA. The D gene is left open where the match is weak. Rows give clone size only sometimes, using once, few, many, or a class for an expanded clone.

>TRBD1|TRBJ1-5|few|TRBV20-1
CSARTGGNQPQHF
TGCAGTGCTAGGACAGGGGGCAATCAGCCCCAGCATTTT
>TRBD2|TRBJ2-7|few|TRBV7-6
CASSPGLAGGPSSYEQYF
TGTGCCAGCAGCCCTGGACTAGCGGGGGGCCCGAGCTCCTACGAGCAGTACTTC
>NA|TRBJ2-3|NA|TRBV19
CASSIGVSGVDTQYF
TGTGCCAGTAGTATAGGCGTCTCAGGTGTAGATACGCAGTATTTT
>NA|TRBJ2-3|NA|TRBV2
CASNRFPTDTQYF
TGTGCCAGCAATCGGTTCCCCACAGATACGCAGTATTTT
>NA|TRBJ2-2|few|TRBV7-9
CASSLAYGELFF
TGTGCCAGCAGCTTAGCCTACGGGGAGCTGTTTTTT
>TRBD1|TRBJ1-5|NA|TRBV19
CASSKGRTGGGNQPQHF
TGTGCCAGTAGTAAGGGTCGGACAGGGGGCGGCAATCAGCCCCAGCATTTT
>TRBD2|TRBJ2-5|NA|TRBV27
CASSLFFREGETQYF
TGTGCCAGCAGTTTATTCTTCAGGGAGGGGGAGACCCAGTACTTC
>TRBD2|TRBJ2-3|NA|TRBV6-5
CASSYLSGLAVQVSTDTQYF
TGTGCCAGCAGTTACCTCTCTGGGCTAGCGGTCCAGGTTAGCACAGATACGCAGTATTTT
>TRBD1|TRBJ2-4|NA|TRBV7-2
CASSWGQANIQYF
TGTGCCAGCAGCTGGGGACAGGCAAACATTCAGTACTTC
>TRBD1|TRBJ2-2|NA|TRBV2
CASCRDRGTGELFF
TGTGCCAGCTGCCGGGACAGGGGGACCGGGGAGCTGTTTTTT
>NA|TRBJ1-1|few|TRBV10-3
CAISEVSGIAFF
TGTGCCATCAGTGAAGTATCAGGGATAGCTTTCTTT
>TRBD1|TRBJ1-4|medium-sized|TRBV10-3
CATTGGSNEKLFF
TGTGCCACCACAGGGGGATCTAATGAAAAACTGTTTTTT
>NA|TRBJ2-3|NA|TRBV10-3
CAISESKGNPGTDTQYF
TGTGCCATCAGTGAGTCTAAGGGTAACCCGGGAACAGATACGCAGTATTTT
>TRBD1|TRBJ1-6|NA|TRBV6-1
CASSKTGATNSPLHF
TGTGCCAGCAGTAAAACAGGGGCCACTAATTCACCCCTCCACTTT
>NA|TRBJ1-2|NA|TRBV19
CASSMIGGPTYGYTF
TGTGCCAGTAGTATGATCGGGGGCCCGACCTATGGCTACACCTTC
>NA|TRBJ2-7|NA|TRBV12-3/TRBV12-4
CASSPGTKGRSYEQYF
TGTGCCAGCAGTCCGGGGACAAAGGGGCGTTCCTACGAGCAGTACTTC
>NA|TRBJ1-6|few|TRBV6-1
CASTNRVGNTLNSPLHF
TGTGCCAGCACCAACCGGGTCGGGAACACACTTAATTCACCCCTCCACTTT
>TRBD2|TRBJ2-1|few|TRBV6-1
CATTPSGRFYNEQFF
TGTGCCACCACTCCGAGCGGGAGGTTCTACAATGAGCAGTTCTTC
>TRBD2|TRBJ2-3|NA|TRBV20-1
CSARTSGSTDAQYF
TGCAGTGCTAGAACCAGCGGGAGCACAGATGCGCAGTATTTT
>TRBD1|TRBJ1-4|NA|TRBV20-1
CSAPGLGGDGGEKLFF
TGCAGTGCCCCCGGGCTAGGGGGCGACGGTGGTGAAAAACTGTTTTTT